This TCR beta chain was obtained from a study of blood T cell repertoires in COVID-19 (dated by TCRdb to 2018 to 2021). Describing the broader study: The collaborator samples originated in the United States, Italy and Spain and spanned the acute and convalescent phases of COVID-19. The prospective study material was composed of cDNA or gDNA derived from T cells, B-cell-depleted T cells, or PBMCs. Subjects who had been exposed to COVID-19, were actively infected with it, or had recovered from it provided the deeply sampled blood TCRbeta repertoires that made up the dataset. The repertoires were made available in a free public database intended to serve as a resource for research on the immune response to SARS-CoV-2. Samples were obtained from the ongoing ImmuneRACE study (first 160 participants) and from over 1,000 subjects provided by 6 global collaborators. Sample metadata almost always included a de-identified subject ID, COVID-19 status, age in years and sex. Where available, HLA class I and class II types were taken from metadata supplied by the sample provider and were not determined by assay-based typing. Overall study outcomes, separate from this receptor: The quantity of clinical and demographic metadata differed by source and by participant and was supplied without curation.

Remarks on this clone: Its recognized antigen is unknown. Within one base of it there is no much larger clone, and no base qualities were kept.

V lost 2 bases and J lost 2 bases; the stretch between them is 18 bases long. The CDR3, cysteine through phenylalanine, is 17 amino acids long. The kept DNA is CDR3 alone, 51 bases in frame from the first base. CDR1 is given as MDHEN and CDR2 as SYDVKM, both from the germline V gene. The collaborating institutions used their own protocols to collect whole blood in K2EDTA tubes. For TCRbeta analysis, collaborators shipped samples as frozen whole blood, isolated PBMCs, or DNA extracted from either of those sample types. TCRbeta CDR3 regions were amplified from genomic DNA using the immunoSEQ Assay, a bias-controlled multiplex PCR. The authors processed their data as follows. The number of nucleated cells in each sample was estimated by amplification of reference gene primers within the assay. To quantify the absolute abundance of each unique TCRbeta CDR3 rearrangement, sequence reads were collapsed and filtered. For each sample, productive Simpson clonality was calculated as the square root of Simpson's diversity index over productive rearrangements. TCRdb obtained this table from immuneACCESS and retained in-frame rearrangements with V and J assigned. These tables miss some clones; where compared with another copy, unresolved V genes account for less than half of the shortfall, and the remainder is unexplained. That table gives V, J and clone size, and the DNA gave D and trimming. The sample has around 92,000 clones on record, nearly 90% of them singletons. Together, the top ten hold about 5.2% of the sample.

The chain uses TRBV28 and TRBJ1-1; TRBD1 is possibly the D segment (5 matching bases). Material for sequencing was peripheral blood. This clonotype was obtained from an elderly woman with active COVID-19. The CDR3 has the sequence CASSLDRLGGANTEAFF. The sequenced DNA is TGTGCCAGCAGTTTAGACCGTCTTGGTGGGGCCAACACTGAAGCTTTCTTT.